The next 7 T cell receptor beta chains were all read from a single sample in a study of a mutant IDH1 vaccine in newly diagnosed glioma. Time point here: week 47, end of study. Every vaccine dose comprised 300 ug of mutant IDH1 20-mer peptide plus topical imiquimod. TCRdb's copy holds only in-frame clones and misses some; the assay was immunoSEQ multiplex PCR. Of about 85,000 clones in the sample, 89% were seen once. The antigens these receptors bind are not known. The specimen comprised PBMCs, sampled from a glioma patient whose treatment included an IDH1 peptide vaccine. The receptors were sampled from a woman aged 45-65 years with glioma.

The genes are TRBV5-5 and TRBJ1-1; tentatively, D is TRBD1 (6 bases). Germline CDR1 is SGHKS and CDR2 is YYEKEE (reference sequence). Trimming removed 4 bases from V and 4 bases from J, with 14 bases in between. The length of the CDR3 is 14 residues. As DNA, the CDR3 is TGTGCCAGCAGCCCCGGGGGGCCGGCCACTGAAGCTTTCTTT. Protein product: CASSPGGPATEAFF.

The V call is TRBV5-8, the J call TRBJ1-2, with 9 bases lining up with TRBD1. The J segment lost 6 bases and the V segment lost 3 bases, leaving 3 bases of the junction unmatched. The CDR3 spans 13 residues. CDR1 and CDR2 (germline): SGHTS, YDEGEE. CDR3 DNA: TGTGCCAGCAGCTGGACAGGGGACGATGGCTACACCTTC. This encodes CASSWTGDDGYTF.

The DNA of the CDR3 is TGTGCCAGCAGGCCTGAACAGGGGGGCCACGAGCAGTACTTC. Encoded protein: CASRPEQGGHEQYF. The rearrangement uses TRBV5-4 and TRBJ2-7; 8 bases are shared with TRBD1. Unmatched junction bases numbered 9, after V lost 5 bases and J lost 5 bases. CDR1 and CDR2 from the germline V gene are SGHNT and YYREEE (reference sequence). CDR3 length: 14 residues.

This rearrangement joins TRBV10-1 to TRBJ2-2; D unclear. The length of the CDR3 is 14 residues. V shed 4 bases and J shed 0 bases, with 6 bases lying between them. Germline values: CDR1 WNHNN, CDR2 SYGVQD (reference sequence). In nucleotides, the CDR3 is TGCGCCAGCAGTGCGCTGACGAACACCGGGGAGCTGTTTTTT. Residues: CASSALTNTGELFF.

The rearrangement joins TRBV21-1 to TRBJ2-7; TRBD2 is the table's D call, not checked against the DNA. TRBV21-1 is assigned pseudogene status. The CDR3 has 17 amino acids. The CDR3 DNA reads TGTGCCAGCAGCAAAGCAGGGTCGCGCGGGAGCTCCTACGAGCAGTACTTC. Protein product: CASSKAGSRGSSYEQYF.

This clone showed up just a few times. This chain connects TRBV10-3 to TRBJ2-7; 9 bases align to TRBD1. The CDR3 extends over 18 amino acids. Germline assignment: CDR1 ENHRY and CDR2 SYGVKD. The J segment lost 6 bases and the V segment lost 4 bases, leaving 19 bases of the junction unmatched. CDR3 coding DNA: TGTGCCATCAGTGGGGGGGACAGGGCGGCTCAAAGTGCATTCGAGCAGTACTTC. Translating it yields CAISGGDRAAQSAFEQYF.

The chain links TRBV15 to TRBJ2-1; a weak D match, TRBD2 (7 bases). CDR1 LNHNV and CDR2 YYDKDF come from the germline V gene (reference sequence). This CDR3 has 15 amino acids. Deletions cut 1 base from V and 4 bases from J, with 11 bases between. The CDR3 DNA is TGTGCCACCAGCAGAGTGAGGGGGGGTTACAATGAGCAGTTCTTC. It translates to CATSRVRGGYNEQFF.